This entry features one T cell receptor (beta chain) sequence. Measured with immunoSEQ multiplex PCR; TCRdb has only the in-frame clones, and not every one. Of 91,000 or so clones listed, approximately 93% are singletons. This specimen belongs to a study of T cell changes during pregnancy in multiple sclerosis. The V gene's germline CDR1 is LNHNV and CDR2 YYDKDF (reference sequence). This CDR3 comprises 13 residues. J gave up 7 bases and V 4 bases, and 4 bases lay outside the gene matches. This rearrangement joins TRBV15 to TRBJ1-2, with 9 bases aligning to TRBD1. This sequence was found in a female donor with multiple sclerosis, enrolled in a pregnancy study. The sequences come from peripheral blood, collected after pregnancy. The chain's CDR3 is CATSTADRGGYTF. In DNA, the CDR3 is TGTGCCACCAGCACTGCGGACAGGGGTGGCTACACCTTC.